Each of the 13 T cell receptor beta chains below was sequenced from the same sample in a study of T-cell reconstitution after alpha-beta-depleted transplantation in children. Preparation of the TCRbeta library used unique molecular identifiers. TCRdb re-analysed the PCR reads in MiXCR, keeping a single row per CDR3 protein. This sample has fewer than 700,000 distinct CDR3 sequences, with roughly 13% found just once. Source: PBMCs, mostly from graft donor cells, taken 360 days after TCRalphabeta/CD19-depleted stem cell transplant. The receptors stem from a male patient younger than 18 who had a stem cell transplant for acute myeloid leukemia, so the T cells may come from the graft donor.

This clonotype has only a few counts. The chain has TRBV20-1 and TRBJ2-7; D uncertain. This CDR3 is 15 amino acids long. The germline CDR1 and CDR2 sequences are DFQATT and SNEGSKA (reference sequence). V lost 6 bases to trimming and J lost 2 bases, with 20 bases between them. The CDR3 region has the DNA TGCAGTGCCGAGTCCCCTTCCGGAAGAACCTACGAGCAGTACTTC. This encodes CSAESPSGRTYEQYF.

The chain joins TRBV29-1 to TRBJ1-1; 7 nucleotides match TRBD1. This CDR3 has 11 residues. V lost 8 bases and J lost 7; bases outside the gene matches: 7. Germline assignment: CDR1 SQVTM and CDR2 ANQGSEA. The CDR3 bases are TGCAGCAGTGACAGGGTTAATGAAGCTTTCTTT. It is translated as CSSDRVNEAFF.

The chain uses TRBV5-1 and TRBJ2-1, with a possible D match to TRBD2 (5 bases). Germline V gives CDR1 SGHRS, CDR2 YFSETQ. The CDR3 spans 15 residues. Deletions cut 0 bases from V and 8 bases from J, with 15 bases between. The CDR3 sequence: CASSLVGLAADEQFF. The CDR3 region has the DNA TGCGCCAGCAGCTTGGTCGGGCTAGCCGCGGATGAGCAGTTCTTC.

This chain connects TRBV7-9 to TRBJ2-3, with unresolved D. Germline V CDR1 and CDR2: SEHNR, FQNEAQ (reference sequence). Trimming shortened V by 3 bases and J by 4 bases, and 17 bases separated the two germline ends. The CDR3 loop spans 16 amino acids. The CDR3 coding sequence is TGTGCCAGCAGCTTTAGGTCGGGCCCAGAGGCAGATACGCAGTATTTT. This sequence encodes CASSFRSGPEADTQYF. Together with reference TRBV7-9 and TRBJ2-3, the CDR3 gives the full variable domain: DTGVSQNPRHKITKRGQNVTFRCDPISEHNRLYWYRQTLGQGPEFLTYFQNEAQLEKSRLLSDRFSAERPKGSFSTLEIQRTEQGDSAMYLCASSFRSGPEADTQYFGPGTRLTVL.

This clonotype was found a few times. The rearrangement uses TRBV28 and TRBJ2-5, with unresolved D. Germline V CDR1 and CDR2: MDHEN, SYDVKM. Trimming pared 4 bases from V and 9 bases from J, leaving 12 bases between. The CDR3 is 12 residues long. DNA for the CDR3: TGTGCCAGCAGTTCCCTTGCCCAGGCCCAGTACTTC. Its protein product is CASSSLAQAQYF.

This chain links TRBV20-1 with TRBJ2-7, with 10 bases that match TRBD2. The length of the CDR3 is 16 residues. CDR1 and CDR2 from the germline V gene are DFQATT and SNEGSKA (reference sequence). V gave up 8 bases and J gave up 0 bases; unmatched junction bases: 13. The CDR3 protein is CSTAGLAFVSSYEQYF. The DNA of the CDR3 is TGCAGTACGGCGGGACTAGCGTTCGTTAGCTCCTACGAGCAGTACTTC.

This sequence joins TRBV28 and TRBJ2-2; D might be TRBD2 (5 bases). CDR1 and CDR2 from the germline V gene are MDHEN and SYDVKM. This CDR3 is 15 amino acids long. The V gene lost 1 base and the J gene lost 10 bases, with 16 bases spanning the gap. For the CDR3, the DNA is TGTGCCAGCAGTTTATTCCGGGAAAAGCCGGAGGAGCTGTTTTTT. It translates to CASSLFREKPEELFF.

The J gene is TRBJ2-7, the V gene TRBV20-1; 12 nucleotides match TRBD2. J lost 6 bases, V lost 6 bases, and 9 bases had no gene match. The CDR3 covers 14 residues. CDR1 and CDR2 (germline): DFQATT, SNEGSKA (reference sequence). The CDR3, as DNA: TGCAGTGCCTCGTCCCCGGGACTAGCGGGCGAGCAGTACTTC. Its protein is CSASSPGLAGEQYF.

Only a few counts were recorded for this clonotype. The CDR3 sequence is CSARGSSYEQYF. The CDR3, as DNA: TGCAGTGCTAGGGGTAGCTCCTACGAGCAGTACTTC. This sequence joins TRBV20-1 and TRBJ2-7; D is unresolved. V was shortened by 3 bases and J by 0 bases, with 6 bases between the two germline ends. The CDR3 runs 12 residues. The germline CDR1 and CDR2 sequences are DFQATT and SNEGSKA (reference sequence).

The chain recombines TRBV18 with TRBJ2-1, with a tentative D call TRBD2 (6 bases). The CDR3 is 15 residues long. Between the trimmed V and J ends, which lost 6 bases and 5 bases, there was a span of 17 bases. The germline CDR1 and CDR2 sequences are KGHSH and LQKENI. The CDR3 region is CASSLGLARNNEQFF. DNA for the CDR3: TGTGCCAGCTCCCTCGGGCTAGCGAGGAACAATGAGCAGTTCTTC.

The chain couples TRBV5-5 to TRBJ2-1; 12 nucleotides agree with TRBD2. V was clipped by 1 base and J by 6 bases; unmatched bases: 8. The CDR3 covers 17 residues. Germline V gene lookup returns CDR1 SGHKS and CDR2 YYEKEE (reference sequence). As DNA, the CDR3 is TGTGCCAGCAGCTTGCAGGCATCTAGCGGGAGGGCCAATGAGCAGTTCTTC. It codes for CASSLQASSGRANEQFF.

Ten or more counts support this clonotype. V and J are TRBV29-1 and TRBJ2-2, with D perhaps matching TRBD1 (5 bases). Trimming left V 0 bases short and J 1 base short, with 9 bases between. The CDR3 loop spans 15 amino acids. CDR1 is SQVTM, CDR2 ANQGSEA, per germline. The CDR3 coding sequence is TGCAGCGTTGAAGATCTCCAGGGGAACACCGGGGAGCTGTTTTTT. This sequence encodes CSVEDLQGNTGELFF.

This clonotype was seen ten or more times. CDR3 bases: TGCAGCGTTGGGGGGGGGTACTTC. It encodes CSVGGGYF. The chain carries TRBV29-1 and TRBJ2-7; 7 nucleotides align to TRBD2. In germline, CDR1 is SQVTM, CDR2 ANQGSEA. This CDR3 spans 8 amino acids. The trim removed 4 bases at V and 12 bases at J, leaving 0 bases unmatched.